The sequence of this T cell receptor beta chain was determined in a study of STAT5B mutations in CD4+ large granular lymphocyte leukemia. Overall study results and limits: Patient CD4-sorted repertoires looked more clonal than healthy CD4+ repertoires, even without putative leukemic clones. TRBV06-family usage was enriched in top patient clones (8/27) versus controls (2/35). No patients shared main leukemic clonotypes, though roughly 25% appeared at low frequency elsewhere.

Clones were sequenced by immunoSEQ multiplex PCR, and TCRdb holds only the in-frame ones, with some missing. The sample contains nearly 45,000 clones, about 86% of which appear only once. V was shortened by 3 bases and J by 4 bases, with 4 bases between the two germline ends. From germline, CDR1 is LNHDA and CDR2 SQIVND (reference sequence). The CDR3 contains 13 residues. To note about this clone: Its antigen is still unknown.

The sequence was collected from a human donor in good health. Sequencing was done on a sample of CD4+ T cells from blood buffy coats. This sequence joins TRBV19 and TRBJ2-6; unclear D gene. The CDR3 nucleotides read TGTGCCAGTAGTATCTCCGGGGCCAACGTCCTGACTTTC. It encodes CASSISGANVLTF. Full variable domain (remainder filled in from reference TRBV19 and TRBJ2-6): DGGITQSPKYLFRKEGQNVTLSCEQNLNHDAMYWYRQDPGQGLRLIYYSQIVNDFQKGDIAEGYSVSREKKESFPLTVTSAQKNPTAFYLCASSISGANVLTFGAGSRLTVL.